This TCR beta chain was sequenced in a study of beta chain features in type 1 diabetes. Points from the study as a whole: Significant though moderate, a shortening of TCRB CDR3s appeared in all four CD4+ subsets of Type 1 diabetes patients. Cells with high TCR expression could be over-represented when cDNA is sequenced. The study found fewer insertions and more deletions at VDJ junctions in type 1 diabetes patients.

Notes on this clone: Its target is unknown.

The CDR3 spans 13 residues. The germline CDR1 and CDR2 sequences are SQVTM and ANQGSEA. J was trimmed by 4 bases and V by 5 bases; bases with no gene match: 5. The isolated RNA, all of it, was reverse transcribed, so expressed TCRB transcripts were what got sequenced. The assay was immunoSEQ multiplex PCR, and TCRdb's table has in-frame clones only and misses some. The sample has just under 150,000 clones; around 13% are singletons. Donors underwent one heparinised blood draw, about 110 mL on average. This chain uses TRBV29-1 with TRBJ1-1; the match to TRBD1 covers 9 bases. The sequenced material came from central memory CD4+ T cells from blood. This clonotype originated in a man aged 18 to 29 with type 1 diabetes. The CDR3 here is CSVPGQGFTEAFF. CDR3 DNA: TGCAGCGTTCCGGGACAGGGATTCACTGAAGCTTTCTTT. Full variable domain (rest looked up from reference TRBV29-1 and TRBJ1-1): SAVISQKPSRDICQRGTSLTIQCQVDSQVTMMFWYRQQPGQSLTLIATANQGSEATYESGFVIDKFPISRPNLTFSTLTVSNMSPEDSSIYLCSVPGQGFTEAFFGQGTRLTVV.